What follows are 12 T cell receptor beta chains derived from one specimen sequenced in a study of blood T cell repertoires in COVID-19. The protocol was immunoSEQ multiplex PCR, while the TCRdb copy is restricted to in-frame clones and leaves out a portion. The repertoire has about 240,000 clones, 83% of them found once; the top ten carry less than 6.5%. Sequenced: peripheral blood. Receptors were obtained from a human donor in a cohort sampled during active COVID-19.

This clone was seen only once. This chain's CDR3 is CASIAPVYNEQFF. In DNA, the CDR3 is TGTGCCAGCATAGCGCCCGTTTACAATGAGCAGTTCTTC. V usage is TRBV6-5 and J usage is TRBJ2-1, with D possibly TRBD2 on 5 matching bases. Germline CDR1 MNHEY, CDR2 SVGAGI. The CDR3 spans 13 residues. V was shortened by 7 bases and J by 4 bases, with 11 bases between the two germline ends.

The CDR3 DNA is TGTGCCAGCCAAGGGGGCCGCTATGGCTACACCTTC. Its translation: CASQGGRYGYTF. V is TRBV25-1 and J is TRBJ1-2; 7 nucleotides agree with TRBD1. Trimming cost V 8 bases and J 4 bases; bases outside gene matches: 4. Germline values: CDR1 MGHDK, CDR2 SYGVNS. There are 12 residues in the CDR3.

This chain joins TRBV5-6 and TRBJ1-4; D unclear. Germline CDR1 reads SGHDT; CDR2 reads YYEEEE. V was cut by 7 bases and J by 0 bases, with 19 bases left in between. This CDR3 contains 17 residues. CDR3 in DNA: TGTGCCAGCCGTCTCACGGGTGGAACTGCAACTAATGAAAAACTGTTTTTT. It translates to CASRLTGGTATNEKLFF.

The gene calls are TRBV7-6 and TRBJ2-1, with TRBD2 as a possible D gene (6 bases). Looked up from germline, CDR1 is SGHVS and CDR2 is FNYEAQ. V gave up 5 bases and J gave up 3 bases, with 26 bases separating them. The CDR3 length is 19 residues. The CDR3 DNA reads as TGTGCCAGCAGCCTAAATTCGGGCCTTTCGGGGGTGGTCTACAATGAGCAGTTCTTC. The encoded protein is CASSLNSGLSGVVYNEQFF.

The CDR3 is CASSVTRGAGANVLTF. CDR3 DNA sequence: TGTGCCAGCAGTGTAACCAGGGGAGCTGGGGCCAACGTCCTGACTTTC. V usage is TRBV28 and J usage is TRBJ2-6; D possibly corresponds to TRBD1 (6 bases). The CDR3 is 16 residues long. Germline V lookup: CDR1 MDHEN, CDR2 SYDVKM. Trimming cost V 5 bases and J 2 bases, with 13 bases left between them.

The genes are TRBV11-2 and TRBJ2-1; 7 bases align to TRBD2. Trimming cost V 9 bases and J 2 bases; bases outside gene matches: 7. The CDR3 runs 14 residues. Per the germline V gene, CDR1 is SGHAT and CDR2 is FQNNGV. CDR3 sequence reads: CASSGGRAYNEQFF. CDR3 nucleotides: TGTGCCAGTAGCGGAGGGAGGGCCTACAATGAGCAGTTCTTC.

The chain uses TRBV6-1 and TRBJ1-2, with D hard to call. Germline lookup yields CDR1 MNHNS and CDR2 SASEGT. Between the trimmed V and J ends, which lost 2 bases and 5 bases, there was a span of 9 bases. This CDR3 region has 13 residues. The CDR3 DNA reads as TGTGCCAGCAGTGAAAGTAGTACTTATGGCTACACCTTC. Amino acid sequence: CASSESSTYGYTF.

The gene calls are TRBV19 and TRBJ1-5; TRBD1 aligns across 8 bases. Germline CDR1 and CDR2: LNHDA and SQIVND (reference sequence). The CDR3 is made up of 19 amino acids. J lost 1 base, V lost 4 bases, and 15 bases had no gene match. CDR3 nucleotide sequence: TGTGCCAGTAGTACCTCCTTCGGGACAGGAGTAAGGAGCAATCAGCCCCAGCATTTT. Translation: CASSTSFGTGVRSNQPQHF.

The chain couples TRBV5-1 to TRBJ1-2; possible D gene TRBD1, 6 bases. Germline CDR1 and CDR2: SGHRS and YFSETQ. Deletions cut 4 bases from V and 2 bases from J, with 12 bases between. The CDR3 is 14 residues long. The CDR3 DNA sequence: TGCGCCAGCAGCCCCAGCCAGGGGAACTATGGCTACACCTTC. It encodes CASSPSQGNYGYTF.

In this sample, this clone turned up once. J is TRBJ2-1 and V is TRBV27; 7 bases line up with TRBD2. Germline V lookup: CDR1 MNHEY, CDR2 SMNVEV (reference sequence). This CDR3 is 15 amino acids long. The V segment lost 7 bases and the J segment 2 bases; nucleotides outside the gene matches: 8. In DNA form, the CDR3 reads TGTGCCAGCAAGGAGCGGGATCTCCCCTACAATGAGCAGTTCTTC. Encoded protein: CASKERDLPYNEQFF.

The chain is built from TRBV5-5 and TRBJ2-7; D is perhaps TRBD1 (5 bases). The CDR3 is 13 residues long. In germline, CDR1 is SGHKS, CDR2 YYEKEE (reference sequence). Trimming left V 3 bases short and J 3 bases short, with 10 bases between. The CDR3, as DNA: TGTGCCAGCAGCTCTGGACAACTCTACGAGCAGTACTTC. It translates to CASSSGQLYEQYF.

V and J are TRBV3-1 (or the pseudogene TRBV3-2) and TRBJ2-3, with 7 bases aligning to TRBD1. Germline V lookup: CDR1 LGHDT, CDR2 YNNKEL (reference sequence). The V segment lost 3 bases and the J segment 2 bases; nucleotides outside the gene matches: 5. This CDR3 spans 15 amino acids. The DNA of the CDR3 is TGTGCCAGCAGCCATTCAGGGACAGTCACAGATACGCAGTATTTT. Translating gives CASSHSGTVTDTQYF.